Listed below are T cell receptor beta chains from one sample, sequenced in a study of a mutant IDH1 vaccine in newly diagnosed glioma. Profiled with immunoSEQ multiplex PCR; TCRdb holds only in-frame clones, not every one. Among about 67,000 clones listed, around 83% were seen once. The material was peripheral blood mononuclear cells (PBMCs), obtained from a glioma patient treated with radiotherapy, temozolomide or both. The receptors derive from a woman younger than 30 with glioma. Some clones in this sample may be carry-over from other donors' samples. CDR3s include the opening cysteine and the closing phenylalanine or tryptophan. A D gene is named only where the DNA matches it firmly. Size tells how often a clone was seen (once, few, many) or the class of an expanded clone, and some rows leave it out.

>once|TRBV4-2|TRBJ2-3|TRBD2|15
CASSGTSGGPDTQYF
TGTGCCAGCAGCGGGACTAGCGGGGGGCCCGATACGCAGTATTTT
>NA|TRBV19|TRBJ2-3|NA|15
CASSIGRGSTDTQYF
TGTGCCAGTAGTATTGGACGGGGTAGCACAGATACGCAGTATTTT
>NA|TRBV6-1|TRBJ2-3|TRBD1|15
CASERDRGPSDTQYF
TGTGCCAGCGAACGAGACAGGGGTCCCTCGGATACGCAGTATTTT
>NA|TRBV30|TRBJ1-1|NA|14
CAWSPGRKNTEAFF
TGTGCCTGGAGTCCGGGACGTAAGAACACTGAAGCTTTCTTT
>NA|TRBV10-1|TRBJ2-7|NA|14
CASRGFAPSYEQYF
TGCGCCAGCAGAGGCTTTGCGCCCTCCTACGAGCAGTACTTC
>NA|TRBV5-1|TRBJ1-6|TRBD1|14
CASSRTGRNSPLHF
TGCGCCAGCAGCCGGACAGGCCGGAATTCACCCCTCCACTTT
>NA|TRBV27|TRBJ1-1|TRBD1|14
CASSALQGIPEAFF
TGTGCCAGCAGTGCCTTACAGGGGATCCCTGAAGCTTTCTTT
>NA|TRBV30|TRBJ1-2|NA|12
CAWSVDNYGYTF
TGTGCCTGGAGTGTCGACAACTATGGCTACACCTTC
>NA|TRBV29-1|TRBJ1-5|NA|19
CSVENLGAGLREGHQPQHF
TGCAGCGTCGAAAACCTGGGAGCCGGCCTTAGGGAGGGACATCAGCCCCAGCATTTT
>NA|TRBV7-2|TRBJ2-3|NA|15
CASSLGRLRTDTQYF
TGTGCCAGCAGCTTAGGAAGGCTGCGCACAGATACGCAGTATTTT
>NA|TRBV5-1|TRBJ1-1|NA|8
CASDGAFF
TGCGCAAGCGATGGGGCTTTCTTT
>NA|TRBV10-3|TRBJ2-1|TRBD1|15
CAISESKTGGNEQFF
TGTGCCATCAGTGAGTCGAAGACAGGGGGTAATGAGCAGTTCTTC
>few|TRBV6-5|TRBJ1-4|NA|12
CASGTVNEKLFF
TGTGCCAGCGGGACGGTTAATGAAAAACTGTTTTTT
>NA|TRBV21-1|TRBJ2-7|NA|14
CASSVGGANYEQYF
TGTGCCAGCAGCGTGGGGGGAGCGAACTACGAGCAGTACTTC
>NA|TRBV7-9|TRBJ2-5|NA|13
CASSLGDQETQYF
TGTGCCAGCAGCTTGGGGGACCAAGAGACCCAGTACTTC
>NA|TRBV6-5|TRBJ2-3|NA|14
CASSYAGGGDTQYF
TGTGCCAGCAGTTACGCCGGAGGTGGAGATACGCAGTATTTT
>NA|TRBV5-6|TRBJ1-2|TRBD1|15
CASSPWAGGSGGYTF
TGTGCCAGCAGCCCCTGGGCAGGGGGCTCTGGTGGCTACACCTTC
>NA|TRBV7-9|TRBJ2-7|NA|16
CASSPPRAGRSYEQYF
TGTGCCAGCAGCCCCCCAAGGGCAGGGCGATCCTACGAGCAGTACTTC
>NA|TRBV27|TRBJ2-6|NA|18
CASSLSIGPSAGANVLTF
TGTGCCAGCAGTTTATCGATCGGGCCCAGCGCCGGGGCCAACGTCCTGACTTTC
>NA|TRBV5-5|TRBJ2-3|NA|14
CASSLLAATDTQYF
TGTGCCAGCAGCTTGCTGGCGGCCACAGATACGCAGTATTTT
>NA|TRBV6-1|TRBJ1-3|NA|13
CASSKITPGTIYF
TGTGCCAGCAGCAAGATAACACCGGGGACCATATATTTT
>NA|TRBV7-9|TRBJ2-2|TRBD2|19
CASSFPILGLAGASGELFF
TGTGCCAGCAGCTTCCCCATCCTGGGACTAGCGGGAGCCTCCGGGGAGCTGTTTTTT
>NA|TRBV6-1|TRBJ1-2|NA|14
CASSGTGYDYGYTF
TGTGCCAGCAGTGGTACAGGGTATGACTATGGCTACACCTTC
>NA|TRBV19|TRBJ2-4|NA|15
CASSVAQGGKNIQYF
TGTGCCAGTAGCGTCGCCCAGGGCGGCAAAAACATTCAGTACTTC
>NA|TRBV9|TRBJ2-7|NA|14
CASSEQRRPYEQYF
TGTGCCAGCAGCGAACAGCGCCGCCCGTACGAGCAGTACTTC
>NA|TRBV5-4|TRBJ2-5|TRBD1|13
CASSSQGAETQYF
TGTGCCAGCAGCTCTCAGGGGGCAGAGACCCAGTACTTC
>NA|TRBV29-1|TRBJ2-1|TRBD2|16
CSVEGLAGGRYNEQFF
TGCAGCGTTGAAGGACTAGCGGGGGGTCGCTACAATGAGCAGTTCTTC
>NA|TRBV6-5|TRBJ1-2|NA|15
CASSLWADFNYGYTF
TGTGCCAGCAGCCTGTGGGCCGACTTTAACTATGGCTACACCTTC
>NA|TRBV5-4|TRBJ1-1|NA|16
CASSSLRGAIDTEAFF
TGTGCCAGCAGCTCCTTGCGGGGGGCAATTGATACTGAAGCTTTCTTT
>NA|TRBV30|TRBJ1-1|NA|11
CAWKENTEAFF
TGTGCCTGGAAGGAGAACACTGAAGCTTTCTTT
>once|TRBV7-8|TRBJ1-5|NA|13
CASSYHGGQPQHF
TGTGCCAGCAGCTACCATGGGGGTCAGCCCCAGCATTTT
>NA|TRBV5-1|TRBJ1-1|NA|14
CASSENSANTEAFF
TGCGCCAGCAGCGAAAACAGCGCTAACACTGAAGCTTTCTTT
>NA|TRBV6-5|TRBJ2-7|NA|11
CASSNGYEQYF
TGTGCCAGCAGTAACGGCTACGAGCAGTACTTC
>NA|TRBV7-2|TRBJ2-1|NA|14
CASTQNVPINEQFF
TGTGCCAGCACCCAAAACGTGCCCATTAATGAGCAGTTCTTC
>NA|TRBV4-1|TRBJ2-1|NA|16
CASSQGGSGSYNEQFF
TGCGCCAGCAGCCAAGGAGGGTCCGGATCCTACAATGAGCAGTTCTTC
>NA|TRBV5-6|TRBJ1-6|NA|12
CASSFGGSPLHF
TGTGCCAGCAGCTTCGGGGGTTCACCCCTCCACTTT
>NA|TRBV7-2|TRBJ2-7|NA|12
CASSWSGGEQYF
TGTGCCAGCAGCTGGAGCGGCGGCGAGCAGTACTTC
>NA|TRBV7-2|TRBJ2-5|NA|15
CASSLNTRSMETQYF
TGTGCCAGCAGCTTAAATACCCGAAGTATGGAGACCCAGTACTTC
>NA|TRBV2|TRBJ1-2|NA|13
CASSETVNYGYTF
TGTGCCAGCAGTGAAACAGTTAACTATGGCTACACCTTC
>NA|TRBV10-3|TRBJ1-1|TRBD1|16
CAIKGQGTSADTEAFF
TGTGCCATCAAAGGACAGGGAACCTCTGCGGACACTGAAGCTTTCTTT
>NA|TRBV7-2|TRBJ2-4|TRBD2|16
CASSTTSGGALNIQYF
TGTGCCAGCAGCACTACTAGCGGGGGGGCCCTAAACATTCAGTACTTC
>NA|TRBV5-1|TRBJ1-2|NA|13
CASSSGHTYGYTF
TGCGCCAGCAGCTCGGGACACACCTATGGCTACACCTTC
>NA|TRBV9|TRBJ2-3|TRBD2|21
CASSVATDIGVLAEFTDTQYF
TGTGCCAGCAGCGTAGCTACCGACATTGGAGTACTAGCGGAGTTCACAGATACGCAGTATTTT
>NA|TRBV30|TRBJ2-1|NA|14
CAWSGDSSYNEQFF
TGTGCCTGGTCCGGAGATAGCTCCTACAATGAGCAGTTCTTC
>NA|TRBV5-1|TRBJ2-2|NA|17
CASSLGAGRVTSGELFF
TGCGCCAGCAGCCTTGGTGCGGGGCGGGTAACGTCCGGGGAGCTGTTTTTT
>NA|TRBV5-1|TRBJ2-3|NA|15
CASGGGRSSTDTQYF
TGCGCCAGCGGGGGAGGACGATCTAGCACAGATACGCAGTATTTT
>NA|TRBV4-1|TRBJ1-3|NA|15
CASRSIGVSGNTIYF
TGCGCCAGCAGGTCTATAGGGGTCTCTGGAAACACCATATATTTT
>NA|TRBV6-5|TRBJ1-5|TRBD1|14
CASSLGDRVQPQHF
TGTGCCAGCAGTTTAGGGGACAGGGTCCAGCCCCAGCATTTT
>NA|TRBV29-1|TRBJ2-7|NA|15
CSVEDRPDGGYEQYF
TGCAGCGTTGAAGATCGACCGGACGGTGGCTACGAGCAGTACTTC
>NA|TRBV27|TRBJ2-7|NA|13
CASSPRGRPEQYF
TGTGCCAGCAGTCCCCGGGGGAGACCCGAGCAGTACTTC
>few|TRBV4-3|TRBJ1-1|NA|13
CASSQVGNTEAFF
TGCGCCAGCAGCCAAGTAGGTAACACTGAAGCTTTCTTT
>NA|TRBV30|TRBJ1-1|NA|13
CAWSVGQNTEAFF
TGTGCCTGGAGTGTAGGACAGAACACTGAAGCTTTCTTT